The source of this T cell receptor beta chain is a study of blood T cell repertoires in COVID-19. About the study: Both acute and convalescent COVID-19 samples were obtained from the United States, Italy and Spain.

Methods used by the authors: Scientists estimated how many nucleated cells there were by amplifying reference gene primers. TCRdb's table, derived via immunoSEQ multiplex PCR, lists solely in-frame clones and lacks some. That table furnishes V, J and clone size, whereas the DNA furnished D and trimming. This sample has about 410,000 clones; around 86% occur once, and the top ten carry approximately 1.5%. The sequenced sample was peripheral blood. This clonotype was sampled from a young woman with active or convalescent COVID-19.

The CDR3 DNA reads TGTGCCAGCAGCCTAAGGACTAGCGCAAACACCGGGGAGCTGTTTTTT. Translation gives CASSLRTSANTGELFF. This rearrangement joins TRBV7-8 to TRBJ2-2; 9 nucleotides line up with TRBD2. V dropped 5 bases and J dropped 2; count of bases not matched to a gene: 6. This CDR3 has 16 amino acids. Germline V gene data show CDR1 as SGHVS and CDR2 as FQNEAQ.